Listed below are T cell receptor beta chains from one sample, sequenced in a study of a mutant IDH1 vaccine in newly diagnosed glioma. Their target antigens are unknown. Method: immunoSEQ multiplex PCR; TCRdb's copy keeps in-frame clones and lacks some. The repertoire holds 50,000 to 65,000 clones, with roughly 83% as singletons. The starting material was PBMCs, obtained from a glioma patient whose treatment included an IDH1 peptide vaccine. The receptors originated from a woman aged 50 to 60 with glioma. Each CDR3 is given with its conserved first and last residue. D genes are given only for firm matches. The size field is filled for only some rows; it gives once, few, many or a size class.

v_call	clone_size	j_call	d_call	cdr3_aa	cdr3_nt
TRBV6-5	few	TRBJ2-7	-	CASSRNYEQYF	TGTGCCAGCAGCCGTAACTACGAGCAGTACTTC
TRBV30	-	TRBJ1-6	-	CAWSGSYNSPLHF	TGTGCCTGGAGTGGGAGCTATAATTCACCCCTCCACTTT
TRBV12-5	-	TRBJ1-2	-	CASGLRGLETF	TGTGCTAGTGGCCTGAGGGGACTGGAGACCTTC
TRBV4-2	-	TRBJ2-2	-	CASSQENTGELFF	TGTGCCAGCAGCCAAGAGAACACCGGGGAGCTGTTTTTT
TRBV28	-	TRBJ2-1	-	CASTLGGAQGNEQFF	TGTGCCAGCACCCTAGGGGGGGCCCAGGGCAATGAGCAGTTCTTC
TRBV6-5	-	TRBJ2-2	-	CASSYDPGEAGELFF	TGTGCCAGCAGTTACGACCCCGGGGAGGCCGGGGAGCTGTTTTTT
TRBV30	once	TRBJ2-6	-	CAWRADPRGSGANVLTF	TGTGCCTGGAGAGCTGACCCCCGCGGTTCTGGGGCCAACGTCCTGACTTTC
TRBV4-2	-	TRBJ1-4	-	CASSQDRSLNEKLFF	TGTGCCAGCAGCCAAGATCGCAGTCTCAATGAAAAACTGTTTTTT
TRBV27	-	TRBJ1-2	-	CASSLSDRYGYTF	TGTGCCAGCAGTTTATCGGACCGTTATGGCTACACCTTC
TRBV29-1	-	TRBJ1-5	-	CSVSYSNQPQHF	TGCAGCGTCTCCTATAGCAATCAGCCCCAGCATTTT
TRBV7-2	-	TRBJ1-1	-	CASSFLPDFNTEAFF	TGTGCCAGCAGCTTCCTCCCAGACTTTAACACTGAAGCTTTCTTT
TRBV6-1	-	TRBJ2-7	TRBD1	CASREWTGDSYEQYF	TGTGCCAGCAGGGAATGGACAGGGGACTCCTACGAGCAGTACTTC
TRBV5-1	few	TRBJ2-5	TRBD2	CASSLRASGTGETQYF	TGCGCCAGCAGCTTGAGGGCTAGCGGGACGGGGGAGACCCAGTACTTC
TRBV15	once	TRBJ1-2	-	CATSTGKPYGYTF	TGTGCCACCAGCACAGGGAAACCATATGGCTACACCTTC
TRBV10-3	-	TRBJ1-2	-	CAISEANYGYTF	TGTGCCATCAGTGAGGCAAACTATGGCTACACCTTC
TRBV4-1	few	TRBJ2-6	-	CASSHLGTPNPSGANVLTF	TGCGCCAGCAGCCATCTCGGGACCCCCAACCCCTCTGGGGCCAACGTCCTGACTTTC
TRBV4-1	-	TRBJ2-4	-	CASSLGIAKNIQYF	TGCGCCAGCAGCCTGGGAATAGCCAAAAACATTCAGTACTTC
TRBV27	once	TRBJ2-7	-	CASRAKIRTIYEQYF	TGTGCCAGCAGAGCAAAGATCAGAACAATCTACGAGCAGTACTTC
TRBV5-6	-	TRBJ2-1	TRBD1	CASSLIGQGYNEQFF	TGTGCCAGCAGCTTGATAGGACAGGGGTACAATGAGCAGTTCTTC
TRBV7-2	-	TRBJ1-1	-	CASSAQGGVTEAFF	TGTGCCAGCAGCGCACAGGGCGGGGTCACTGAAGCTTTCTTT
TRBV7-8	-	TRBJ2-2	-	CASSLSSLTGELFF	TGTGCCAGCAGCTTATCTTCTCTCACCGGGGAGCTGTTTTTT
TRBV7-9	-	TRBJ1-1	-	CASSSTVNTEAFF	TGTGCCAGCAGCTCGACGGTGAACACTGAAGCTTTCTTT
TRBV2	-	TRBJ2-5	-	CASSEATGGSQYF	TGTGCCAGCAGTGAAGCCACGGGGGGCTCCCAGTACTTC
TRBV7-2	-	TRBJ1-2	-	CASSPHTNYGYTF	TGTGCCAGCAGCCCGCATACTAACTATGGCTACACCTTC
TRBV14	-	TRBJ2-2	TRBD2	CASSQEQRTSGGTGELFF	TGTGCCAGCAGCCAAGAACAGCGGACTAGCGGGGGAACCGGGGAGCTGTTTTTT
TRBV4-3	-	TRBJ1-2	-	CASSHYGGEPGYTF	TGCGCCAGCAGTCATTATGGGGGAGAACCTGGCTACACCTTC
TRBV6-1	-	TRBJ1-4	-	CASSEQGLATNEKLFF	TGTGCCAGCAGTGAACAGGGACTTGCAACTAATGAAAAACTGTTTTTT
TRBV6-5	-	TRBJ2-7	-	CASSSQGIFSYEQYF	TGTGCCAGCAGTTCACAGGGCATATTCTCCTACGAGCAGTACTTC
TRBV19	-	TRBJ1-5	-	CASSNPKQPQHF	TGTGCCAGTAGTAACCCAAAACAGCCCCAGCATTTT
TRBV5-1	-	TRBJ1-4	-	CASSYEGPPNEKLFF	TGCGCCAGCAGCTACGAGGGGCCTCCTAATGAAAAACTGTTTTTT
TRBV4-3	-	TRBJ1-4	TRBD1	CASSLGQGKLFF	TGCGCCAGCAGCCTGGGACAGGGAAAACTGTTTTTT
TRBV9	-	TRBJ2-1	TRBD1	CASSVVDREFEQFF	TGTGCCAGCAGCGTAGTGGACAGGGAATTTGAGCAGTTCTTC
TRBV4-1	-	TRBJ1-1	-	CASSQEGGGRSEAFF	TGCGCCAGCAGCCAAGAGGGGGGGGGCCGGTCTGAAGCTTTCTTT